Each of the 14 T cell receptor beta chains below was sequenced from the same sample in a study of blood T cell repertoires in COVID-19. Profiling relied on immunoSEQ multiplex PCR, and the TCRdb table lists in-frame clones only, not all of them. The sample lists fewer than 300,000 clones, 65% to 90% occurring once. The sequencing input was peripheral blood. These receptors came from a man aged 45-65 years with active or convalescent COVID-19.

V and J are TRBV6-5 and TRBJ1-1, with 7 bases lining up with TRBD1. V shed 2 bases and J 6 bases; nucleotides not matched to a gene: 9. The germline V gene has CDR1 MNHEY and CDR2 SVGAGI. The CDR3 is made up of 15 amino acids. The CDR3 reads CASSYLQGGISEAFF. CDR3 nucleotide sequence: TGTGCCAGCAGTTACCTGCAGGGGGGAATCTCTGAAGCTTTCTTT.

The V and J genes are TRBV5-6 and TRBJ2-3; possible D gene TRBD2, 6 bases. This CDR3 region has 16 residues. The V and J ends lost 5 bases and 0 bases respectively, with 16 bases between them. Germline values: CDR1 SGHDT, CDR2 YYEEEE. CDR3 bases: TGTGCCAGCAGGGACACGAGCGGGTTAAGCACAGATACGCAGTATTTT. Translating gives CASRDTSGLSTDTQYF.

This sequence joins TRBV20-1 and TRBJ1-4; D gene ambiguous. Trimming left V 3 bases short and J 7 bases short, with 9 bases between. CDR1 and CDR2 (germline): DFQATT, SNEGSKA (reference sequence). This CDR3 is 12 amino acids long. The CDR3 here is CSASSSAEKLFF. DNA of the CDR3: TGCAGTGCTAGTTCAAGCGCTGAAAAACTGTTTTTT.

The chain uses TRBV4-1 and TRBJ1-1, with D possibly TRBD1 on 6 matching bases. Per the germline V gene, CDR1 is MGHRA and CDR2 is YSYEKL. V was pared by 10 bases and J by 2 bases, with 17 bases between. The CDR3 length is 14 residues. The CDR3 coding sequence is TGCGCCACCTCAATTTGGACAGAAAACACTGAAGCTTTCTTT. This translates into CATSIWTENTEAFF.

The rearrangement joins TRBV20-1 to TRBJ1-6; possibly TRBD1 for D (5 bases). There are 14 residues in the CDR3. Trimming pared 3 bases from V and 6 bases from J, leaving 12 bases between. Looked up from germline, CDR1 is DFQATT and CDR2 is SNEGSKA (reference sequence). CDR3 DNA: TGCAGTGCTAGTGGGCAGGGTTTTAATTCACCCCTCCACTTT. This encodes CSASGQGFNSPLHF.

The chain links TRBV27 to TRBJ2-2, with 11 bases fitting TRBD2. J gave up 6 bases and V 9 bases, and 6 bases lay outside the gene matches. The germline gives CDR1 MNHEY, CDR2 SMNVEV (reference sequence). CDR3 length: 14 amino acids. This CDR3 is CASSGLAVSGELFF. Here the CDR3 DNA reads TGTGCCAGTTCGGGACTAGCGGTTTCCGGGGAGCTGTTTTTT.

The gene calls are TRBV5-8 and TRBJ1-4, with a tentative D call TRBD1 (5 bases). This CDR3 has 15 amino acids. Germline V CDR1 and CDR2: SGHTS, YDEGEE. Trimming stripped 2 bases from V and 2 bases from J, with 10 bases between. CDR3 region: CASSFLPGTNEKLFF. CDR3 nucleotide sequence: TGTGCCAGCAGCTTCCTGCCAGGGACTAATGAAAAACTGTTTTTT.

The gene calls are TRBV28 and TRBJ1-1, with D possibly matching TRBD1 (5 bases). The germline V and J ends were trimmed by 4 bases and 3 bases, with 6 bases remaining between them. The CDR3 extends over 12 amino acids. Germline V gene data show CDR1 as MDHEN and CDR2 as SYDVKM. The CDR3 DNA follows: TGTGCCAGCAGTTGGGGGGACACTGAAGCTTTCTTT. As protein: CASSWGDTEAFF.

The rearrangement joins TRBV11-2 to TRBJ2-5, with TRBD2 as a possible D gene (6 bases). The germline V gene encodes CDR1 SGHAT and CDR2 FQNNGV. V lost 3 bases, J lost 4 bases, and 18 bases lay in between. The CDR3 length is 16 residues. CDR3 in amino acids: CASSFSRGGGRETQYF. The CDR3 DNA reads as TGTGCCAGCAGCTTTTCCCGCGGTGGAGGGAGAGAGACCCAGTACTTC.

The chain uses TRBV3-1 (or the pseudogene TRBV3-2) and TRBJ2-1; tentatively, D is TRBD2 (5 bases). Germline V gene data show CDR1 as LGHDT and CDR2 as YNNKEL (reference sequence). Trimming took off 0 bases at V and 4 bases at J, with 10 bases between the two ends. This CDR3 contains 15 residues. CDR3 DNA sequence: TGTGCCAGCAGCCAAGATACCCGAGGGTACAATGAGCAGTTCTTC. This gives the protein CASSQDTRGYNEQFF.

V usage is TRBV5-4 and J usage is TRBJ1-2; 7 bases align to TRBD1. The CDR3 runs 13 residues. V shed 6 bases and J 6 bases; nucleotides not matched to a gene: 8. Germline CDR1 is SGHNT and CDR2 is YYREEE (reference sequence). CDR3 loop: CASTDRYLDGYTF. CDR3 nucleotide sequence: TGTGCCAGCACGGACAGGTACCTCGATGGCTACACCTTC.

Here the CDR3 reads CATSPFRRVEGSQPQHF. As DNA, the CDR3 is TGTGCCACCTCGCCCTTTAGGCGGGTAGAGGGCAGTCAGCCCCAGCATTTT. V gene TRBV15 combines with J gene TRBJ1-5; unclear D gene. V lost 8 bases and J lost 6, with 26 bases in between. The CDR3 has 17 residues. Germline CDR1 reads LNHNV; CDR2 reads YYDKDF (reference sequence).

The table lists this clone with a count of one. This chain connects TRBV7-9 to TRBJ1-2, with TRBD1 matching over 9 bases. CDR1 is SEHNR, CDR2 FQNEAQ, per germline (reference sequence). Trimming removed 5 bases from V and 8 bases from J; junction bases left unmatched: 9. There are 14 residues in the CDR3. Here the CDR3 DNA reads TGTGCCAGCAGCCCCACGAGGACAGGGGAAGGCTACACCTTC. Protein: CASSPTRTGEGYTF.

This chain links TRBV4-2 with TRBJ1-6, with TRBD1 identical over 8 bases. CDR3 length: 15 residues. In germline, CDR1 is LGHNA, CDR2 YNFKEQ. J lost 8 bases, V lost 0 bases, and 3 bases had no gene match. CDR3 coding DNA: TGTGCCAGCAGCCAAGAATACAGGGGGGATTCACCCCTCCACTTT. This encodes CASSQEYRGDSPLHF.